Following are 30 T cell receptor beta chains from one sample sequenced in a study of shared clonotypes between healthy human individuals. Clones were sequenced by immunoSEQ multiplex PCR, and TCRdb holds only the in-frame ones, with some missing. The sample consists of over 1.5 million clones, around 98% of them appearing once. Sequencing input: naive CD4+ T cells sorted from blood. Subset specified: CD45RA+ positively selected. The source is a man aged 25-45 years in good health.

The chain has TRBV28 and TRBJ2-2; 8 nucleotides match TRBD1. Germline assignment: CDR1 MDHEN and CDR2 SYDVKM. After removal of 8 bases from V and 1 base from J, the junction contained 9 bases not matched to a gene. The length of the CDR3 is 16 residues. The CDR3 region has the DNA TGTGCCAGCGGGGAGAGGACAGGGCTGAACACCGGGGAGCTGTTTTTT. This encodes CASGERTGLNTGELFF.

The rearrangement links TRBV28 to TRBJ1-2; D may be TRBD1 (5 bases). The CDR3 runs 15 residues. Per germline, CDR1 MDHEN and CDR2 SYDVKM. The germline V and J ends were trimmed by 5 bases and 1 base, with 14 bases remaining between them. The CDR3 sequence: CASSLPRRGNYGYTF. The DNA for the CDR3 is TGTGCCAGCAGTCTCCCGAGAAGGGGTAACTATGGCTACACCTTC.

The chain recombines TRBV5-5 with TRBJ1-1, with D possibly TRBD1 on 6 matching bases. Trimming removed 1 base from V and 0 bases from J, with 10 bases in between. The CDR3 covers 15 residues. Looked up from germline, CDR1 is SGHKS and CDR2 is YYEKEE (reference sequence). Here the CDR3 reads CASSLRDRMNTEAFF. CDR3 sequence (DNA): TGTGCCAGCAGCTTGAGAGACAGGATGAACACTGAAGCTTTCTTT.

CDR3 DNA sequence: TGCGCCAGCAGCCCTCCCGGGACAGGGTCGTCTGAAGCTTTCTTT. Amino acids: CASSPPGTGSSEAFF. The rearrangement uses TRBV5-1 and TRBJ1-1; 9 positions match TRBD1. Germline loops: CDR1 SGHRS, CDR2 YFSETQ. The V and J ends lost 4 bases and 6 bases, in that order; junction bases with no gene match: 10. The CDR3 runs to 15 residues.

The chain carries TRBV13 and TRBJ1-1; no firm D call. Trimming cost V 5 bases and J 5 bases, with 24 bases left between them. CDR1 and CDR2 from the germline V gene are PRHDT and FYEKMQ (reference sequence). This CDR3 comprises 17 residues. The CDR3 DNA reads TGTGCCAGCAGCCCATATACGGCCCCCCGGGGAGAGACTGAAGCTTTCTTT. Amino acid sequence: CASSPYTAPRGETEAFF.

V usage is TRBV15 and J usage is TRBJ2-1; TRBD2 matches 16 bases. V lost 0 bases to trimming and J lost 6 bases; unmatched junction nucleotides: 8. This CDR3 is built from 19 residues. Germline loops: CDR1 LNHNV, CDR2 YYDKDF (reference sequence). The CDR3 region is CATSRDTGTSGRARNEQFF. In nucleotides, the CDR3 is TGTGCCACCAGCAGAGATACTGGGACTAGCGGGAGGGCACGCAATGAGCAGTTCTTC.

The chain combines TRBV29-1 with TRBJ2-7; TRBD1 matches 7 bases. The CDR3 length is 13 residues. Germline values: CDR1 SQVTM, CDR2 ANQGSEA. Trimming removed 6 bases from V and 5 bases from J; junction bases left unmatched: 10. As DNA, the CDR3 is TGCAGCGTAGCCGGGACAGCCATTGACGAGCAGTACTTC. It specifies CSVAGTAIDEQYF.

The genes are TRBV9 and TRBJ2-1; D is uncertain. CDR1 and CDR2 (germline): SGDLS, YYNGEE. With 4 bases removed from V and 0 bases from J, the gap between germline ends came to 11 bases. This CDR3 comprises 15 residues. The CDR3 is CASSQKTTSYNEQFF. The DNA of the CDR3 is TGTGCCAGCAGCCAAAAAACCACCTCCTACAATGAGCAGTTCTTC. Supplemented by reference TRBV9 and TRBJ2-1, the full variable domain reads DSGVTQTPKHLITATGQRVTLRCSPRSGDLSVYWYQQSLDQGLQFLIQYYNGEERAKGNILERFSAQQFPDLHSELNLSSLELGDSALYFCASSQKTTSYNEQFFGPGTRLTVL.

V usage is TRBV19 and J usage is TRBJ2-2; TRBD2 matches at 12 bases. Germline CDR1 and CDR2: LNHDA and SQIVND (reference sequence). This CDR3 spans 15 amino acids. After removal of 7 bases from V and 4 bases from J, the junction contained 4 bases not matched to a gene. In DNA form, the CDR3 reads TGTGCCAGTACATTACTAGCGGGGGGCACCGGGGAGCTGTTTTTT. Amino acid sequence: CASTLLAGGTGELFF.

Only one count was recorded for this clone. The genes are TRBV25-1 and TRBJ2-5; the D gene is possibly TRBD1 (6 bases). V lost 4 bases to trimming and J lost 1 base, with 13 bases between them. Germline V gene lookup returns CDR1 MGHDK and CDR2 SYGVNS. This CDR3 has 15 residues. DNA of the CDR3: TGTGCCAGCAGTGCGTCGACAGGCCTCCAAGAGACCCAGTACTTC. This encodes CASSASTGLQETQYF. The complete variable domain, with remaining parts taken from reference TRBV25-1 and TRBJ2-5, reads EADIYQTPRYLVIGTGKKITLECSQTMGHDKMYWYQQDPGMELHLIHYSYGVNSTEKGDLSSESTVSRIRTEHFPLTLESARPSHTSQYLCASSASTGLQETQYFGPGTRLLVL.

This chain links TRBV4-1 with TRBJ2-7; D might be TRBD1 (5 bases). V gave up 5 bases and J gave up 6 bases, with 23 bases separating them. The CDR3 loop spans 16 amino acids. In germline, CDR1 is MGHRA, CDR2 YSYEKL. CDR3 coding DNA: TGCGCCAGCAGCTACGGCGTGATTGGGGCGAGGAGCGAGCAGTACTTC. Translated: CASSYGVIGARSEQYF.

The CDR3 DNA reads as TGTGCCACCAGCCCGAGCGGGATCACCTACGAGCAGTACTTC. Amino acid sequence: CATSPSGITYEQYF. The chain employs TRBV15 and TRBJ2-7; 7 nucleotides line up with TRBD2. CDR1 is LNHNV and CDR2 is YYDKDF in the germline V gene (reference sequence). This CDR3 comprises 14 residues. Trimming took 5 bases from V and 2 from J; bases not matched to a gene: 6.

The chain joins TRBV2 to TRBJ2-2; 7 bases fit TRBD2. The CDR3 covers 17 residues. Germline assignment: CDR1 SNHLY and CDR2 FYNNEI. V gave up 1 base and J gave up 5 bases; unmatched junction bases: 10. The CDR3, as DNA: TGTGCCAGCAGTGAAGTAAGGCTAGCGGATCCTACCGGGGAGCTGTTTTTT. Amino acids: CASSEVRLADPTGELFF. Complete variable domain (other parts from reference TRBV2 and TRBJ2-2): EPEVTQTPSHQVTQMGQEVILRCVPISNHLYFYWYRQILGQKVEFLVSFYNNEISEKSEIFDDQFSVERPDGSNFTLKIRSTKLEDSAMYFCASSEVRLADPTGELFFGEGSRLTVL.

The V and J genes are TRBV5-1 and TRBJ2-2; 12 bases line up with TRBD2. The V and J ends lost 1 base and 7 bases, in that order; junction bases with no gene match: 14. The CDR3 contains 19 residues. Germline CDR1 reads SGHRS; CDR2 reads YFSETQ. The CDR3, as DNA: TGCGCCAGCAGCTTGAAGTTTGCTAGCGGGAGGGCCTCTGGCGGGGAGCTGTTTTTT. Residues: CASSLKFASGRASGGELFF.

This clone showed up just once. The chain uses TRBV18 and TRBJ2-1; the D call may be TRBD1 or TRBD2 (5 bases each). The CDR3 covers 13 residues. The ends were cut back, 8 bases at V and 9 bases at J, with 17 bases in the middle. The V gene's germline CDR1 is KGHSH and CDR2 LQKENI. The CDR3 region is CASGRKAGSEQFF. The CDR3, as DNA: TGTGCCAGCGGAAGGAAGGCAGGGAGTGAGCAGTTCTTC.

The V and J genes are TRBV7-6 and TRBJ2-1; 10 bases agree with TRBD2. This CDR3 is 16 amino acids long. The germline V gene encodes CDR1 SGHVS and CDR2 FNYEAQ. V dropped 5 bases and J dropped 4; count of bases not matched to a gene: 8. CDR3 amino acids: CASSQRELAGYNEQFF. As DNA, the CDR3 is TGTGCCAGCAGCCAAAGGGAACTAGCGGGATACAATGAGCAGTTCTTC.

This clone was recorded once. The DNA for the CDR3 is TGTGCCAGCAGCTTAAAGGGACAGGGCACAGATACGCAGTATTTT. This sequence encodes CASSLKGQGTDTQYF. This chain connects TRBV7-9 to TRBJ2-3, with 8 bases matching TRBD1. CDR1 and CDR2 from the germline V gene are SEHNR and FQNEAQ (reference sequence). This CDR3 spans 15 amino acids. Losses at the gene ends were 2 bases for V and 1 base for J; bases not matched to a gene: 2.

The genes are TRBV28 and TRBJ2-7; 11 positions agree with TRBD2. After removal of 8 bases from V and 4 bases from J, the junction contained 13 bases not matched to a gene. The V gene's germline CDR1 is MDHEN and CDR2 SYDVKM. The CDR3 spans 16 residues. CDR3 sequence: CASRGLAGPEWYEQYF. The DNA of the CDR3 is TGTGCCAGCCGCGGACTAGCGGGCCCCGAGTGGTACGAGCAGTACTTC.

The genes are TRBV19 and TRBJ2-1; TRBD1 matches 7 bases. V lost 4 bases and J lost 7; bases outside the gene matches: 7. CDR3 length: 14 amino acids. The germline V gene encodes CDR1 LNHDA and CDR2 SQIVND (reference sequence). The CDR3 reads CASSTPGQKNEQFF. As DNA, the CDR3 is TGTGCCAGTAGTACTCCGGGACAGAAGAATGAGCAGTTCTTC.

CDR3 residues: CATSSGAGGTVNTEAFF. The CDR3, as DNA: TGTGCCACCAGCAGCGGTGCCGGTGGGACAGTGAACACTGAAGCTTTCTTT. The chain links TRBV15 to TRBJ1-1; 7 nucleotides align to TRBD1. The CDR3 contains 17 residues. Germline values: CDR1 LNHNV, CDR2 YYDKDF (reference sequence). V lost 3 bases to trimming and J lost 0 bases; unmatched junction nucleotides: 10.

The chain is built from TRBV5-6 and TRBJ2-1, with 11 positions matching TRBD2. This CDR3 spans 15 amino acids. The germline V gene has CDR1 SGHDT and CDR2 YYEEEE. Trimming removed 4 bases from V and 4 bases from J; junction bases left unmatched: 4. This chain's CDR3 is CASSTGLAVYNEQFF. The CDR3 DNA follows: TGTGCCAGCAGCACGGGACTAGCGGTTTACAATGAGCAGTTCTTC. Full variable domain (rest looked up from reference TRBV5-6 and TRBJ2-1): DAGVTQSPTHLIKTRGQQVTLRCSPKSGHDTVSWYQQALGQGPQFIFQYYEEEERQRGNFPDRFSGHQFPNYSSELNVNALLLGDSALYLCASSTGLAVYNEQFFGPGTRLTVL.

The gene calls are TRBV5-1 and TRBJ2-5; a possible D gene is TRBD1 (6 bases). CDR3 length: 15 amino acids. The ends were cut back, 4 bases at V and 2 bases at J, with 15 bases in the middle. The germline V gene has CDR1 SGHRS and CDR2 YFSETQ. CDR3 coding DNA: TGCGCCAGCAGCCCGGTCAGGGGTAGGCAAGAGACCCAGTACTTC. Its translation is CASSPVRGRQETQYF. Full variable domain (missing parts from reference TRBV5-1 and TRBJ2-5): KAGVTQTPRYLIKTRGQQVTLSCSPISGHRSVSWYQQTPGQGLQFLFEYFSETQRNKGNFPGRFSGRQFSNSRSEMNVSTLELGDSALYLCASSPVRGRQETQYFGPGTRLLVL.

V and J are TRBV6-9 and TRBJ2-2, with a weak D call TRBD2 (5 bases). Germline V gene sequence: CDR1 MNHGY, CDR2 SVAAGI. V was cut by 5 bases and J by 5 bases, with 15 bases left in between. CDR3 length: 15 amino acids. CDR3 sequence (DNA): TGTGCCAGCAGTCTCGATCCAACGGGGACCGGGGAGCTGTTTTTT. Residues: CASSLDPTGTGELFF.

This clone came up once. The chain combines TRBV18 with TRBJ2-7; 8 bases fit TRBD2. This CDR3 comprises 16 residues. The germline CDR1 and CDR2 sequences are KGHSH and LQKENI. V dropped 3 bases and J dropped 2; count of bases not matched to a gene: 9. CDR3 sequence (DNA): TGTGCCAGCTCACCCCGGCCGGTTAGCGGGACCTACGAGCAGTACTTC. This gives the protein CASSPRPVSGTYEQYF.

CDR3 sequence: CASSMISLTQSRANVLTF. CDR3 DNA: TGTGCCAGCAGTATGATCAGCTTGACACAAAGTCGGGCCAACGTCCTGACTTTC. The V gene is TRBV28, the J gene TRBJ2-6; D ambiguous. The CDR3 consists of 18 residues. The V gene's germline CDR1 is MDHEN and CDR2 SYDVKM. The V end was cut by 5 bases, the J end by 5 bases, with 22 bases between.

This clone was found once. The V call is TRBV29-1, the J call TRBJ1-2, with 8 bases identical to TRBD1. The CDR3 is 14 amino acids. Germline V lookup: CDR1 SQVTM, CDR2 ANQGSEA. Germline trimming cut 3 bases from V and 2 bases from J; bases unmatched to any gene: 5. The CDR3 protein is CSVDRGLLNYGYTF. CDR3 sequence (DNA): TGCAGCGTTGACAGGGGGCTTTTAAACTATGGCTACACCTTC.

The chain carries TRBV5-1 and TRBJ2-7; D is perhaps TRBD1 or TRBD2 (5 bases each). Trimming took off 4 bases at V and 9 bases at J, with 26 bases between the two ends. CDR1 and CDR2 (germline): SGHRS, YFSETQ. CDR3 size: 16 residues. The CDR3 nucleotides are TGCGCCAGCAGCCCGACTACCACCGGGGACGCGTCGGTGCAGTACTTC. Translated: CASSPTTTGDASVQYF.

The V and J genes are TRBV4-1 and TRBJ2-2; 7 bases are shared with TRBD1. V dropped 7 bases and J dropped 7; count of bases not matched to a gene: 15. The CDR3 has 16 amino acids. Germline CDR1 and CDR2: MGHRA and YSYEKL. CDR3 DNA sequence: TGCGCCAGCATGGGGGTGGGGCGGAACAGGGGCGGGGAGCTGTTTTTT. Encoded protein: CASMGVGRNRGGELFF.

In its sample, this clone was seen once. The chain joins TRBV2 to TRBJ1-5; D gene unclear. CDR1 and CDR2 from the germline V gene are SNHLY and FYNNEI. The germline V and J ends were trimmed by 5 bases and 0 bases, with 11 bases remaining between them. The length of the CDR3 is 15 residues. This chain's CDR3 is CASSRRIDSNQPQHF. CDR3 nucleotide sequence: TGTGCCAGCAGTCGCAGGATTGATAGCAATCAGCCCCAGCATTTT.

J is TRBJ2-1 and V is TRBV10-1, with 9 bases fitting TRBD2. Looked up from germline, CDR1 is WNHNN and CDR2 is SYGVQD (reference sequence). V lost 0 bases, J lost 2 bases, and 5 bases stayed unmatched. This CDR3 is built from 17 residues. CDR3 residues: CASSESPLAGTYNEQFF. CDR3 coding DNA: TGCGCCAGCAGTGAGTCCCCCCTAGCGGGGACCTACAATGAGCAGTTCTTC.